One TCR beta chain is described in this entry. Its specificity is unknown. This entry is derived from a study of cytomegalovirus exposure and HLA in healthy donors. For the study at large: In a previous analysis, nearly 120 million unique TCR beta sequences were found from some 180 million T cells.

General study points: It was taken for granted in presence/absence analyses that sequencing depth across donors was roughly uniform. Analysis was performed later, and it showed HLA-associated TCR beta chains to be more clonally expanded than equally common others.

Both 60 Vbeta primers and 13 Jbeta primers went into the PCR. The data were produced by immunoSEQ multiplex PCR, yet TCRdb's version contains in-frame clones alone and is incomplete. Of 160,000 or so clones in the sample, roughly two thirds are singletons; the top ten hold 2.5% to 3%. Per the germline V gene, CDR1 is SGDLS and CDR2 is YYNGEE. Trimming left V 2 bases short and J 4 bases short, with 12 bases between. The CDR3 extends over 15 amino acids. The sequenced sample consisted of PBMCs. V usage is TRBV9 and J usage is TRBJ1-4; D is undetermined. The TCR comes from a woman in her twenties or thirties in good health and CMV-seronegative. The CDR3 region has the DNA TGTGCCAGCAGCGTGACGGCCGGACTTAATGAAAAACTGTTTTTT. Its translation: CASSVTAGLNEKLFF.